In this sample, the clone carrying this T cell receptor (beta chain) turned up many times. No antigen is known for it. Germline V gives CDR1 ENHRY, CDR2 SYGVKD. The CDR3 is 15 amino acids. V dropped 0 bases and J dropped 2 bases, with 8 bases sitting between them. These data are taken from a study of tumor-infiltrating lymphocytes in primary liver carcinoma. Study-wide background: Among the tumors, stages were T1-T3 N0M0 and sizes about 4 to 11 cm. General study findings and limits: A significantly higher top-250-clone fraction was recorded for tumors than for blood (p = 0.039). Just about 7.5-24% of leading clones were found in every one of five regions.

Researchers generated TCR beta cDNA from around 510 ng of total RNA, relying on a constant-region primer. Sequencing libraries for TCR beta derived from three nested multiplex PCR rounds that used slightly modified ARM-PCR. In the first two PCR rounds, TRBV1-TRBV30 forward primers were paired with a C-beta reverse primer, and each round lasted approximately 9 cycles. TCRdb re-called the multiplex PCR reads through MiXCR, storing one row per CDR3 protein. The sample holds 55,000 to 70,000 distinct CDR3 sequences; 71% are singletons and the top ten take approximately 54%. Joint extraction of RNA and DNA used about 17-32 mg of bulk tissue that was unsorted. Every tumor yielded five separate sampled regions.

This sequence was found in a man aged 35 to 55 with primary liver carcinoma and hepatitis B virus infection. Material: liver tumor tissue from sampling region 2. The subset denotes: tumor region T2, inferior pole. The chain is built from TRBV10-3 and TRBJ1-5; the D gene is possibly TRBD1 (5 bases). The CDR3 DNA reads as TGTGCCATCAGTGAGTCAATGGGGGGCAATCAGCCCCAGCATTTT. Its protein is CAISESMGGNQPQHF.